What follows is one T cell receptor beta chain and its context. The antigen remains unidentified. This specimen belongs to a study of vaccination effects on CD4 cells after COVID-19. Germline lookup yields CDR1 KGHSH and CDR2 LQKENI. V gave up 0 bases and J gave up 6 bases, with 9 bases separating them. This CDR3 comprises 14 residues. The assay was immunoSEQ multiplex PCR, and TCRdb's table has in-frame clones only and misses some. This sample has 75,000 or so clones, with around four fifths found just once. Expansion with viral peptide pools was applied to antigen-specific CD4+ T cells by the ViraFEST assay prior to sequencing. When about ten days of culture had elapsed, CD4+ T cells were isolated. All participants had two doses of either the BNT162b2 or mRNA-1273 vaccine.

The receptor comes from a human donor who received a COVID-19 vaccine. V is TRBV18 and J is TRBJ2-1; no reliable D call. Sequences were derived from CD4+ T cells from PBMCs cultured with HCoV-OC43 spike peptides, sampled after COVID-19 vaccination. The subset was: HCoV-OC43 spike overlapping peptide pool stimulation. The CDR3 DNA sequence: TGTGCCAGCTCACCACCGCTCCGGGTCAATGAGCAGTTCTTC. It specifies CASSPPLRVNEQFF.